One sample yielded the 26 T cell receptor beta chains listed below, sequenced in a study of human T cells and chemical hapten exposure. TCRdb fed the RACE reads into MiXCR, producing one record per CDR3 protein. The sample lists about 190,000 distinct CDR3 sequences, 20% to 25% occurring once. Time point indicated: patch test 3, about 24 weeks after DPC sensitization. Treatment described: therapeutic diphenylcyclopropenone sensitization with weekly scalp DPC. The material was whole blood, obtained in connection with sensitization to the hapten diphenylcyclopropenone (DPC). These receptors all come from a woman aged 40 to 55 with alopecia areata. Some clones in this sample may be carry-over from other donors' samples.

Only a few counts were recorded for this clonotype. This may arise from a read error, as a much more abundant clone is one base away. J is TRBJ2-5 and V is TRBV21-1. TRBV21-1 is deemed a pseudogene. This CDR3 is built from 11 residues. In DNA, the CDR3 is TGTGCCAGCAGCGAACAAGAGACCCAGTACTTC. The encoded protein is CASSEQETQYF.

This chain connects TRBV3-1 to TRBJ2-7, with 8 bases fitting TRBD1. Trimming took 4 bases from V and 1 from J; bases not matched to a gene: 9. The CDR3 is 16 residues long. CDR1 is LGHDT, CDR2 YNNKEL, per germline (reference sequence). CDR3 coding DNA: TGTGCCAGCAGCCCAAGATGGGGACAGGAATCCTACGAGCAGTACTTC. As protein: CASSPRWGQESYEQYF.

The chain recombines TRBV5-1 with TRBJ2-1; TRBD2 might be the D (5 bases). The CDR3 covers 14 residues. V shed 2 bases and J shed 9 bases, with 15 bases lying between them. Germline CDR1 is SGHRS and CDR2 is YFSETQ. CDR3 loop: CASSLVEGMSEQFF. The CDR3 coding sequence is TGCGCCAGCAGCTTAGTTGAGGGTATGAGTGAGCAGTTCTTC.

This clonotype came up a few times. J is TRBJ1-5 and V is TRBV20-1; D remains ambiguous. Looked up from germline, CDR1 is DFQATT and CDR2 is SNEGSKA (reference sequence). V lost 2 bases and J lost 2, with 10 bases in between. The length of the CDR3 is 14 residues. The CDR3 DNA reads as TGCAGTGCTAGAAGGACCGTAGGCAATCAGCCCCAGCATTTT. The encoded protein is CSARRTVGNQPQHF.

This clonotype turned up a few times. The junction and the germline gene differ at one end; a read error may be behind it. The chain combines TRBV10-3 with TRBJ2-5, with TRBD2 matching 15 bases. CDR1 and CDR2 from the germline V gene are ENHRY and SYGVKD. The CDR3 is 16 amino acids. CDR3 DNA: TGTGCCACCAGTCTCGGGACTAGCGGGAGGCAAGAGACCCAGTACTTC. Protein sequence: CATSLGTSGRQETQYF.

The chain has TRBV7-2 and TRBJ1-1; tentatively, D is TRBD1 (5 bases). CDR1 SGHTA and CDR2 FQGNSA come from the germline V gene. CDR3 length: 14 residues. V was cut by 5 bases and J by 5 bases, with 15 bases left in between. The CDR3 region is CASSPGRAATEAFF. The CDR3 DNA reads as TGTGCCAGCAGCCCGGGCAGGGCGGCGACTGAAGCTTTCTTT.

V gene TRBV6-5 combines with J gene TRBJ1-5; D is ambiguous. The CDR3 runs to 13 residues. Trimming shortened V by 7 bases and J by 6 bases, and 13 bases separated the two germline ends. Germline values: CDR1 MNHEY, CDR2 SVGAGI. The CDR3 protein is CASTPQVGQPQHF. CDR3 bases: TGTGCCAGCACCCCACAAGTGGGTCAGCCCCAGCATTTT.

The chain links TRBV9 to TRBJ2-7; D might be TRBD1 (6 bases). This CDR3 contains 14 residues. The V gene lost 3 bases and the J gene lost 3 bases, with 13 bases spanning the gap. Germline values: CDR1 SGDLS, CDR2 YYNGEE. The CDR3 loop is CASSAGTHDYEQYF. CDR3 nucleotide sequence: TGTGCCAGCAGCGCCGGGACACACGACTACGAGCAGTACTTC.

CDR3 sequence reads: CASSYTLAGMSYNEQFF. In DNA form, the CDR3 reads TGTGCCAGCAGTTACACCTTAGCGGGAATGTCCTACAATGAGCAGTTCTTC. The chain joins TRBV6-5 to TRBJ2-1, with 8 bases identical to TRBD2. In germline, CDR1 is MNHEY, CDR2 SVGAGI. This CDR3 comprises 17 residues. J lost 1 base, V lost 2 bases, and 7 bases had no gene match.

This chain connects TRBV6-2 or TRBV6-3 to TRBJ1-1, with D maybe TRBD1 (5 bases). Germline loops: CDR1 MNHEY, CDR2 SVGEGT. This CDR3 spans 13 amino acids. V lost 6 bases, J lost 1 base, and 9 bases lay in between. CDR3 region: CASRKRGNTEAFF. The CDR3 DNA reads TGTGCCAGCAGGAAGAGGGGGAACACTGAAGCTTTCTTT.

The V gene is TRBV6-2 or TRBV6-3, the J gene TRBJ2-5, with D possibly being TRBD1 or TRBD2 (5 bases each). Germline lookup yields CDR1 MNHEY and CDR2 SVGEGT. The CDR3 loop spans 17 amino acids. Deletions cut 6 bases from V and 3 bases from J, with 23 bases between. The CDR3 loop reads CASSSPPGTSGKETQYF. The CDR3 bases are TGTGCCAGCAGCTCCCCCCCGGGGACGTCTGGGAAAGAGACCCAGTACTTC.

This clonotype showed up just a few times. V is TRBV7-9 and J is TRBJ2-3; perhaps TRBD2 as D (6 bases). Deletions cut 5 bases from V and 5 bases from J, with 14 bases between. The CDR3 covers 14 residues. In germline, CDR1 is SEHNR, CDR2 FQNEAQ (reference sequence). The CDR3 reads CASSLGGVGDTQYF. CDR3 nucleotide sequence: TGTGCCAGCAGCCTAGGAGGGGTCGGAGATACGCAGTATTTT. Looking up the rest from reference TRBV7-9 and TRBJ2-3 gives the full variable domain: DTGVSQNPRHKITKRGQNVTFRCDPISEHNRLYWYRQTLGQGPEFLTYFQNEAQLEKSRLLSDRFSAERPKGSFSTLEIQRTEQGDSAMYLCASSLGGVGDTQYFGPGTRLTVL.

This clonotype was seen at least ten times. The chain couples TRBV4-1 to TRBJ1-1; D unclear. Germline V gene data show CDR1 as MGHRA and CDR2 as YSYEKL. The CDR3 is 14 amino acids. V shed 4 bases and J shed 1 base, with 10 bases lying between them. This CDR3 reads CASSPSTANTEAFF. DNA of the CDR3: TGCGCCAGCAGCCCCTCAACAGCGAACACTGAAGCTTTCTTT.

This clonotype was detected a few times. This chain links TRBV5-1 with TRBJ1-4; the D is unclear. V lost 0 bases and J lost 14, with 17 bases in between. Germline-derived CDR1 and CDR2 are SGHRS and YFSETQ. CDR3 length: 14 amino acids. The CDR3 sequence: CASSLDPGQFSLFF. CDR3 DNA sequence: TGCGCCAGCAGCTTGGACCCGGGTCAATTCTCCCTGTTTTTT.

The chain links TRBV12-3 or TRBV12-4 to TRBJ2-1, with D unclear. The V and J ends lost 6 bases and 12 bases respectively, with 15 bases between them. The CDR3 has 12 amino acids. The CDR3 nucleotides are TGTGCCAGCAGCCCAGGACCGGCTCGGCAGTTCTTC. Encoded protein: CASSPGPARQFF.

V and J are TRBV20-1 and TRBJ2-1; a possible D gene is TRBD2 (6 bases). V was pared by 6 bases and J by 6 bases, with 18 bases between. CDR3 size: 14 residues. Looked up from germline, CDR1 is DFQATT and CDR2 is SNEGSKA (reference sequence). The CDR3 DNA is TGCAGTGCCAGGGCGCAGCTCGGGGGCAATGAGCAGTTCTTC. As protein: CSARAQLGGNEQFF.

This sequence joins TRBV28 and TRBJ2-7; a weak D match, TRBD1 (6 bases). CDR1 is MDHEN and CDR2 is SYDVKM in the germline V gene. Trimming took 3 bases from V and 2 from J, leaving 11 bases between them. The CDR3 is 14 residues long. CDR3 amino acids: CASSFLQGPYEQYF. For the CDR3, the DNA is TGTGCCAGCAGTTTTCTCCAGGGGCCCTACGAGCAGTACTTC.

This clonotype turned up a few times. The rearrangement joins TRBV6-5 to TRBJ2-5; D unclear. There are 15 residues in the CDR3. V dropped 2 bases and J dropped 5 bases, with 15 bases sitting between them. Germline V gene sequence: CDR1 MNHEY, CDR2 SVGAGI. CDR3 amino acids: CASSYGIQAGETQYF. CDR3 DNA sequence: TGTGCCAGCAGTTACGGAATCCAGGCCGGGGAGACCCAGTACTTC.

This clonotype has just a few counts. The CDR3 loop is CASSPFTAREQYF. DNA of the CDR3: TGTGCCAGCAGCCCGTTCACGGCGAGAGAGCAGTACTTC. The chain couples TRBV5-6 to TRBJ2-7; D is unresolved. Trimming took 4 bases from V and 7 from J, leaving 15 bases between them. The germline gives CDR1 SGHDT, CDR2 YYEEEE. CDR3 length: 13 residues.

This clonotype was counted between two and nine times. The CDR3 DNA reads as TGTGCCAGCAGCTTAGCCGGCAGAGATCAGCCCCAGCATTTT. Protein sequence: CASSLAGRDQPQHF. This chain links TRBV7-6 with TRBJ1-5, with unresolved D. Germline CDR1 is SGHVS and CDR2 is FNYEAQ. V lost 0 bases to trimming and J lost 5 bases, with 8 bases between them. CDR3 length: 14 amino acids.

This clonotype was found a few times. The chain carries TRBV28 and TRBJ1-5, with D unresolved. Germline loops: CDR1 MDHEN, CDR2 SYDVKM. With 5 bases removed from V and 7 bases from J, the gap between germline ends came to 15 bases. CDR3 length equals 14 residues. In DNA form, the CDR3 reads TGTGCCAGCAGTAATGACGGCACGTTACAGCCCCAGCATTTT. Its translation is CASSNDGTLQPQHF.

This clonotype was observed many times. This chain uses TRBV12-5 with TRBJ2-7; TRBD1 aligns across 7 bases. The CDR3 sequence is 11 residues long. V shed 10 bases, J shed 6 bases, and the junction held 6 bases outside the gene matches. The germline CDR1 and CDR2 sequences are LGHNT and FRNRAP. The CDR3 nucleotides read TGTGCTACCCACACAGGGGTCGAGCAGTACTTC. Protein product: CATHTGVEQYF. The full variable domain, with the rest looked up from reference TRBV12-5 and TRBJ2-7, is DARVTQTPRHKVTEMGQEVTMRCQPILGHNTVFWYRQTMMQGLELLAYFRNRAPLDDSGMPKDRFSAEMPDATLATLKIQPSEPRDSAVYFCATHTGVEQYFGPGTRLTVT.

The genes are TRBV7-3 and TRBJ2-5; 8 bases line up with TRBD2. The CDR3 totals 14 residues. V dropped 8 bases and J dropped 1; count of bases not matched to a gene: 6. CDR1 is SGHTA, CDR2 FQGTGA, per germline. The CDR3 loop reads CASLERGPQETQYF. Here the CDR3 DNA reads TGTGCCAGCCTTGAGCGGGGGCCCCAAGAGACCCAGTACTTC.

This CDR3 is CARAPSPFIAKNIQYF. CDR3 nucleotide sequence: TGTGCCAGAGCCCCTTCCCCTTTTATAGCCAAAAACATTCAGTACTTC. The chain uses TRBV28 and TRBJ2-4, with D unclear. Germline-derived CDR1 and CDR2 are MDHEN and SYDVKM. This CDR3 is built from 16 residues. Trimming shortened V by 9 bases and J by 0 bases, and 18 bases separated the two germline ends.

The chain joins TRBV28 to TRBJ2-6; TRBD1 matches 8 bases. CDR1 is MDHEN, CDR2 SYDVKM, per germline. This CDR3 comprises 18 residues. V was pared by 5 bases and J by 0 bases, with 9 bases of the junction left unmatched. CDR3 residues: CASSPWTGLSSGANVLTF. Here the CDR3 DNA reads TGTGCCAGCAGTCCCTGGACAGGGCTATCCTCTGGGGCCAACGTCCTGACTTTC. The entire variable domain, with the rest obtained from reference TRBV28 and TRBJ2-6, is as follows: DVKVTQSSRYLVKRTGEKVFLECVQDMDHENMFWYRQDPGLGLRLIYFSYDVKMKEKGDIPEGYSVSREKKERFSLILESASTNQTSMYLCASSPWTGLSSGANVLTFGAGSRLTVL.

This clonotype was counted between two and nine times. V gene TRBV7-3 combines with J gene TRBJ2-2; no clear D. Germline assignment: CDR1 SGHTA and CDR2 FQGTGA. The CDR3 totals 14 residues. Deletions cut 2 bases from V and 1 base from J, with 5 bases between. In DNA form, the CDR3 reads TGTGCCAGCAGCTTAGCGGAGAACACCGGGGAGCTGTTTTTT. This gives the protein CASSLAENTGELFF.